The rows below give T cell receptor beta chains drawn from one sample of a study of graft-versus-host responses after intestinal transplantation. These TCRs' antigens remain unknown. The table came from immunoSEQ multiplex PCR; TCRdb's copy has only in-frame clones and leaves some out. Of 39,000 or so clones in the sample, more than 85% were seen once. Specimen: unstimulated CD8+ T cells sorted from spleen or lymph node cells, collected before transplant. The receptors originated from a human donor who was the organ donor for an intestinal transplant. CDR3s include the opening cysteine and the closing phenylalanine or tryptophan. A D gene is named only where the DNA matches it firmly. Not every row has a clone size; where given, it reads once, few, many or a size class.

cdr3_length	clone_size	v_call	d_call	j_call	cdr3_nt	cdr3_aa
18	once	TRBV15	.	TRBJ2-2	TGTGCCACCAGCAGCGTAACTTTAGGAGTTATGAACACCGGGGAGCTGTTTTTT	CATSSVTLGVMNTGELFF
12	.	TRBV11-3	.	TRBJ2-1	TGTGCCAGCAGCTTTGGCCTCAGTGAGCAGTTCTTC	CASSFGLSEQFF
16	.	TRBV2	TRBD1	TRBJ2-5	TGTGCCAGCAAACGAATCGGACAGGGGGCGAAAGAGACCCAGTACTTC	CASKRIGQGAKETQYF
16	.	TRBV28	TRBD1	TRBJ2-7	TGTGCCAGCAGTTTACGCGGGGACAGGCGCTCCTACGAGCAGTACTTC	CASSLRGDRRSYEQYF
14	.	TRBV27	.	TRBJ2-5	TGTGCCAGCAGTCCCCTCCGGGGACAAGAGACCCAGTACTTC	CASSPLRGQETQYF
14	.	TRBV5-1	.	TRBJ2-7	TGCGCCAGCAGCCCCAGGGGTAGCTCCTACGAGCAGTACTTC	CASSPRGSSYEQYF
17	.	TRBV7-2	TRBD2	TRBJ2-1	TGTGCCAGCAGCTTAGATCTCGGGGGGGGATTATACAATGAGCAGTTCTTC	CASSLDLGGGLYNEQFF
14	once	TRBV27	TRBD2	TRBJ2-3	TGTGCCAGCAGTCCTATAGCGGGAGCAGATACGCAGTATTTT	CASSPIAGADTQYF
16	.	TRBV2	TRBD2	TRBJ2-1	TGTGCCAGCACTGAAGCGGGACTTAGCTCCTACAATGAGCAGTTCTTC	CASTEAGLSSYNEQFF
13	.	TRBV15	.	TRBJ2-5	TGTGCCACCAGCACCGGGACTTGGGAGACCCAGTACTTC	CATSTGTWETQYF
18	.	TRBV7-3	TRBD2	TRBJ2-1	TGTGCCAGCAGCTTATCATCCGCTAGCGGCCCCCTAAGCGATGAGCAGTTCTTC	CASSLSSASGPLSDEQFF
13	.	TRBV19	TRBD2	TRBJ2-2	TGTGCCAGTAGTTCTCATACTAGCGAGGAGCTGTTTTTT	CASSSHTSEELFF
13	once	TRBV7-9	.	TRBJ1-2	TGTGCCAGCAGCTTAGGGGGCGTCCGGGGCTACACCTTC	CASSLGGVRGYTF
14	.	TRBV28	.	TRBJ1-1	TGTGCCAGCAGAGACCAACGGGAGAACACTGAAGCTTTCTTT	CASRDQRENTEAFF
15	.	TRBV27	.	TRBJ2-7	TGTGCCAGCAGTTTGGGGGCCGGGGGCACGTACGAGCAGTACTTC	CASSLGAGGTYEQYF
13	.	TRBV4-1	.	TRBJ2-1	TGCGCCAGCAGCCAAGATGGGGACAATGAGCAGTTCTTC	CASSQDGDNEQFF
15	.	TRBV6-5	.	TRBJ2-1	TGTGCCAGCAGTTACTCGGCTAGCTCCTACAATGAGCAGTTCTTC	CASSYSASSYNEQFF
16	.	TRBV2	TRBD2	TRBJ2-1	TGTGCCAGCAGTGAATCTCGCGGGAGGCCCTACAATGAGCAGTTCTTC	CASSESRGRPYNEQFF
14	.	TRBV27	.	TRBJ2-6	TGTGCCAGCAGTTCCTACGCTGGGGCCAACGTCCTGACTTTC	CASSSYAGANVLTF
16	.	TRBV4-1	.	TRBJ1-3	TGCGCCAGCAGCCAAGTGGTGGCCCTCTCTGGAAACACCATATATTTT	CASSQVVALSGNTIYF
14	.	TRBV14	.	TRBJ2-5	TGTGCCAGCAGCCAAGCTTCTGTCCAAGAGACCCAGTACTTC	CASSQASVQETQYF
13	.	TRBV6-5	.	TRBJ1-3	TGTGCCAGCACCCAACATCGAGGAAACACCATATATTTT	CASTQHRGNTIYF
16	.	TRBV7-2	TRBD1	TRBJ1-5	TGTGCCAGCAGCTCCCCGGACAGGGGCTGGGAACAGCCCCAGCATTTT	CASSSPDRGWEQPQHF
15	.	TRBV28	.	TRBJ2-1	TGTGCCAGCAGTTTTTACGGGAGCTCCTACAATGAGCAGTTCTTC	CASSFYGSSYNEQFF
14	.	TRBV9	TRBD1	TRBJ2-7	TGTGCCAGCAGCGTAGGGACAGGGGGCTGGGAGCAGTACTTC	CASSVGTGGWEQYF
11	.	TRBV28	.	TRBJ2-1	TGTGCCAGCAGTTTACAGAATGAGCAGTTCTTC	CASSLQNEQFF
12	.	TRBV29-1	.	TRBJ2-7	TGCAGCGTTGAAGGCAGGGATCACGAGCAGTACTTC	CSVEGRDHEQYF
15	.	TRBV7-3	.	TRBJ2-5	TGTGCCAGCAGCTTAATCGGGCGCCCCGGGGAGACCCAGTACTTC	CASSLIGRPGETQYF
18	.	TRBV9	.	TRBJ2-2	TGTGCCAGCAGCGTATCTACCTCCGAGACTAGTATACCCGGGGAGCTGTTTTTT	CASSVSTSETSIPGELFF